The 10 T cell receptor beta chains reported below all come from one sample, sequenced in a study of beta chain features in type 1 diabetes. Overall study results and limits: TCRB CDR3s from Type 1 diabetes patients were moderately but significantly shorter in all four CD4+ subsets.

No antigen has been identified for these receptors. Expressed TCRB transcripts were sequenced after all isolated RNA was converted to cDNA. The method was immunoSEQ multiplex PCR; TCRdb's version includes in-frame clones alone and lacks a portion of them. The sample lists roughly 400,000 clones, 9.6% occurring once. Sequencing was carried out using central memory CD4+ T cells from blood. Receptors originate from a man aged 25 to 45 with type 1 diabetes.

V gene TRBV28 combines with J gene TRBJ1-5; D possibly corresponds to TRBD1 (5 bases). Per germline, CDR1 MDHEN and CDR2 SYDVKM. The CDR3 spans 15 residues. Trimming left V 4 bases short and J 1 base short, with 11 bases between. This chain's CDR3 is CASSWGPGSNQPQHF. The CDR3 DNA reads TGTGCCAGCAGTTGGGGCCCCGGGAGCAATCAGCCCCAGCATTTT.

The table lists this clone with a few counts. The chain is built from TRBV7-8 and TRBJ1-1, with TRBD1 matching over 8 bases. Germline V gene lookup returns CDR1 SGHVS and CDR2 FQNEAQ. Losses at the gene ends were 2 bases for V and 5 bases for J; bases not matched to a gene: 7. The CDR3 contains 15 residues. The CDR3 loop reads CASSLLAGGRTEAFF. The CDR3 nucleotides are TGTGCCAGCAGCTTATTGGCAGGGGGCCGGACTGAAGCTTTCTTT.

This clone appeared a few times. This is likely an artifact of a read error, given a far larger clone one base away. V and J are TRBV11-2 and TRBJ2-1; either TRBD1 or TRBD2 may fit D (6 bases each). The CDR3 runs to 16 residues. Germline lookup yields CDR1 SGHAT and CDR2 FQNNGV. V gave up 4 bases and J gave up 9 bases, with 22 bases separating them. The DNA of the CDR3 is TGTGCCAGCAGCTCACAGGGAGGAGGAGGCGGAGGTGAGCAGTTCTTC. It specifies CASSSQGGGGGGEQFF.

V gene TRBV9 combines with J gene TRBJ2-7; 12 bases map to TRBD2. Germline CDR1 is SGDLS and CDR2 is YYNGEE. The junction had 4 bases not matched to a gene; V was cut back by 4 bases and J by 2 bases. The CDR3 is made up of 15 amino acids. CDR3 sequence: CASSLGTSGPYEQYF. The CDR3 DNA is TGTGCCAGCAGCCTCGGGACTAGCGGGCCCTACGAGCAGTACTTC.

There are a few counts of this clone. Different DNA sequences within this sample yield the same CDR3. The rearrangement uses TRBV6-5 and TRBJ2-3, with D perhaps TRBD2 (5 bases). CDR3 size: 14 residues. Germline values: CDR1 MNHEY, CDR2 SVGAGI. The V end was cut by 0 bases, the J end by 2 bases, with 6 bases between. CDR3 residues: CASSYSGVTDTQYF. CDR3 nucleotide sequence: TGTGCCAGCAGTTACTCCGGGGTCACAGATACGCAGTATTTT.

This clone was detected ten times or more. The chain uses TRBV28 and TRBJ1-1; the D is unclear. CDR1 and CDR2 from the germline V gene are MDHEN and SYDVKM. V gave up 4 bases and J gave up 0 bases, with 12 bases separating them. The CDR3 runs 15 residues. CDR3 sequence: CASSSYGGLNTEAFF. The CDR3 DNA reads as TGTGCCAGCAGTTCCTATGGCGGCCTGAACACTGAAGCTTTCTTT.

The V call is TRBV7-2, the J call TRBJ2-2, with D possibly being TRBD1 or TRBD2 (5 bases each). Per germline, CDR1 SGHTA and CDR2 FQGNSA. Trimming removed 0 bases from V and 6 bases from J, with 17 bases in between. The CDR3 consists of 17 residues. The CDR3 spells CASSLAGERVNAGELFF. CDR3 nucleotide sequence: TGTGCCAGCAGCTTAGCGGGGGAGAGGGTCAATGCCGGGGAGCTGTTTTTT.

At least ten counts were recorded for this clone. J is TRBJ1-2 and V is TRBV2; no definite D call. The CDR3 length is 13 residues. V gave up 3 bases and J gave up 1 base, with 6 bases separating them. In germline, CDR1 is SNHLY, CDR2 FYNNEI. CDR3 sequence reads: CASSDNSNYGYTF. The CDR3 bases are TGTGCCAGCAGTGACAACAGTAACTATGGCTACACCTTC.

The chain couples TRBV2 to TRBJ2-1; TRBD2 matches 14 bases. This CDR3 comprises 14 residues. Losses at the gene ends were 6 bases for V and 9 bases for J; bases not matched to a gene: 4. The germline V gene encodes CDR1 SNHLY and CDR2 FYNNEI. For the CDR3, the DNA is TGTGCCAGCAGAGCCGGACTAGCGGGAGGTGAGCAGTTCTTC. Translation: CASRAGLAGGEQFF.

This clone was counted a few times. J is TRBJ2-1 and V is TRBV6-4, with 7 bases fitting TRBD1. The V and J ends lost 5 bases and 8 bases, in that order; junction bases with no gene match: 3. Germline V gene data show CDR1 as MRHNA and CDR2 as SNTAGT. The CDR3 contains 12 residues. The CDR3 loop is CASSRTGDEQFF. DNA of the CDR3: TGTGCCAGCAGTAGGACAGGCGATGAGCAGTTCTTC.